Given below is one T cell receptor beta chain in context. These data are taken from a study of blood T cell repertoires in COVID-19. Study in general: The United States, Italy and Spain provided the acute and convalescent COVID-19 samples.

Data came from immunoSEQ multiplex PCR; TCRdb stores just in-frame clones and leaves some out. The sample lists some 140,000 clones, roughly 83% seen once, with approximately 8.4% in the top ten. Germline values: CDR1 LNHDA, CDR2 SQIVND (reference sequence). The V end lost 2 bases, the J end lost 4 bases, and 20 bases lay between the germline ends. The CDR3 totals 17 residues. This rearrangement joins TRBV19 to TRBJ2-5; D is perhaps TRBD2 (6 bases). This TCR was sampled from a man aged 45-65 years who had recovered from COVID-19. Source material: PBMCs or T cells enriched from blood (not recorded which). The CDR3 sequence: CASSIHGLTSTTETQYF. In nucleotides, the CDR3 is TGTGCCAGTAGTATACATGGACTAACCTCAACAACAGAGACCCAGTACTTC.